This is a list of T cell receptor beta chains from one sample in a study of post-analysis software for immune sequencing data. TCRdb itself ran the PCR reads through MiXCR, one entry per CDR3 protein. The sample carries fewer than 900,000 distinct CDR3 sequences, more than 45% recorded once. Sequencing was carried out using blood. These TCRs come from a girl aged 5 to 17 with multiple sclerosis. CDR3s include the opening cysteine and the closing phenylalanine or tryptophan. The D gene is left open where the match is weak. The size of a clone is reported for some rows only, either as once, few or many, or as a class for expanded clones.

J gene,V gene,clone size,D gene,CDR3 DNA,CDR3 protein
TRBJ2-7,TRBV15,few,TRBD2,TGTGCCACCAGCAGACGCAAACTAGCGGGAGTTGGCTCCTACGAGCAGTACTTC,CATSRRKLAGVGSYEQYF
TRBJ1-2,TRBV6-1,NA,NA,TGTGTCAGCAGTGTCAGGGTGGCCGCAAGAGACTATGGCTACACCTTC,CVSSVRVAARDYGYTF
TRBJ2-7,TRBV2,once,NA,TGTGCCAGCAGGGGTCCCGTCCTTTCCTCCTACGAGCAGTACTTC,CASRGPVLSSYEQYF
TRBJ2-1,TRBV7-8,few,TRBD2,TGTGCCAGCAGCTTAGGGGCCGGGAGGCACTCCGCCTCCTACAATGAGCAGTTCTTC,CASSLGAGRHSASYNEQFF
TRBJ1-2,TRBV7-9,NA,NA,TGTGCCAGCAGCTCCCATAGCGGGGGCGGCTATGGCTACACCTTC,CASSSHSGGGYGYTF
TRBJ2-5,TRBV7-9,NA,TRBD2,TGTGCCAGCAGCCGGCCGACTAGCGGGAGATTAGAGACCCAGTACTTC,CASSRPTSGRLETQYF
TRBJ2-3,TRBV20-1,NA,TRBD2,TGCAGTGCTACCTCACTAGCGGCTAGCACAGATACGCAGTATTTT,CSATSLAASTDTQYF
TRBJ2-7,TRBV15,NA,NA,TGTGCCACCAGCAGATCTCCGCCCTACGAGCAGTACTTC,CATSRSPPYEQYF
TRBJ2-3,TRBV20-1,NA,NA,TGCAGTGCTAGATACGGGAGAGAGAAAGATACGCAGTATTTT,CSARYGREKDTQYF
TRBJ1-1,TRBV7-9,NA,NA,TGTGCCAGCAGCGCTTCAAGGGACATTACGATGAACACTGAAGCTTTCTTT,CASSASRDITMNTEAFF
TRBJ2-2,TRBV12-3/TRBV12-4,few,NA,TGTGCCAGCAGGGGCCTACTACCTTCCGGGGAGCTGTTTTTT,CASRGLLPSGELFF
TRBJ2-3,TRBV24-1,NA,NA,TGTGCCACCAGTGGTTGGCCACGGGGAGGCACAGATACGCAGTATTTT,CATSGWPRGGTDTQYF
TRBJ2-5,TRBV11-3,NA,NA,TGTGCCAGCAGCTCATCCCCTCCCCCGGGAGAGCAGTACTTC,CASSSSPPPGEQYF
TRBJ2-1,TRBV20-1,NA,TRBD2,TGCAGTGCCACTCCGACTAGCGGGAACAATGAGCAGTTCTTC,CSATPTSGNNEQFF
TRBJ2-1,TRBV7-8,once,NA,TGTGCCAGCAGCCAAAGAGGGAGGTTAGACAATGAGCAGTTCTTC,CASSQRGRLDNEQFF
TRBJ2-3,TRBV20-1,NA,TRBD2,TGCAGTGCTAGAGATTTCACTAGCGGGAGTTTGTCAGATACGCAGTATTTT,CSARDFTSGSLSDTQYF
TRBJ2-5,TRBV6-6,NA,TRBD2,TGTGCCAGCAGTCACGGGGGGGCTCAAGAGACCCAGTACTTC,CASSHGGAQETQYF
TRBJ2-1,TRBV6-5,NA,NA,TGTGCCAGCAGGTTTAGCGGTCCCTACAATGAGCAGTTCTTC,CASRFSGPYNEQFF
TRBJ2-1,TRBV4-2,once,NA,TGTGCCAGCAGCCCCGGGAGTGGGGAGACCCAGTTCTTC,CASSPGSGETQFF
TRBJ1-5,TRBV7-2,NA,NA,TGTGCCAGCAGCTTAGGTCGGTTCAATCAGCCCCAGCATTTT,CASSLGRFNQPQHF
TRBJ2-7,TRBV10-3,NA,NA,TGTGCCATCAGTCGGGACGAGAGGTACGAGCAGTACTTC,CAISRDERYEQYF
TRBJ1-2,TRBV3-1,NA,NA,TGTGCCAGCAGCCAAGATTTGAGCAGCTATGGCTACACCTTC,CASSQDLSSYGYTF
TRBJ2-7,TRBV7-9,NA,NA,TGTGCCAGCAGCTTAGTTGATGGTGGGGACTTAGGGAGCTACGAGCAGTACTTC,CASSLVDGGDLGSYEQYF
TRBJ1-5,TRBV20-1,few,TRBD1,TGCAGTGCTAGTAGACAGGGAGGACAGCCCCAGCATTTT,CSASRQGGQPQHF
TRBJ2-1,TRBV6-6,NA,NA,TGTGCCAGCAGTTATGGGGGATCCGAGTTCTTC,CASSYGGSEFF
TRBJ2-7,TRBV5-1,NA,NA,TGCGCCAGCAGCCCTCTAGGTTTCGAGCAGTACTTC,CASSPLGFEQYF
TRBJ2-3,TRBV20-1,few,TRBD2,TGCAGTGCTAGCGCGACTAGCGGTCCCACAGATACGCAGTATTTT,CSASATSGPTDTQYF
TRBJ1-2,TRBV3-1,NA,NA,TGTGCCAGCAGCCAAGATCCGGGCAGGGCGACGGGCGGCTACACCTTC,CASSQDPGRATGGYTF
TRBJ1-1,TRBV20-1,few,TRBD1,TGCAGTGCTAGAGGGGGACAGTCCGACACTGAAGCTTTCTTT,CSARGGQSDTEAFF
TRBJ1-1,TRBV6-2/TRBV6-3,few,TRBD1,TGTGCCAGCAGTCCTGGGACAGGCCCGAACACTGAAGCTTTCTTT,CASSPGTGPNTEAFF
TRBJ2-1,TRBV10-3,few,NA,TGTGCCATCGGCGGAGGGTTCAATGAGCAGTTCTTC,CAIGGGFNEQFF
TRBJ2-3,TRBV11-3,NA,NA,TGTGCCAGCGGTCCCACATATTCAAATACGCAGTATTTT,CASGPTYSNTQYF
TRBJ1-2,TRBV7-9,NA,TRBD1,TGTGCCGGCAGCTTAGGAGGGGGCCAAGTCTATGGCTACACCTTC,CAGSLGGGQVYGYTF
TRBJ2-7,TRBV7-2,NA,NA,TGTGCCGGCACCCAGGGGAGGGCTAGCTTTTACGAGCAGTACTTC,CAGTQGRASFYEQYF
TRBJ2-2,TRBV5-1,NA,NA,TGCGCCAGCAGCTTGTTCAGGGGAATCTTGGACACCGGGGAGCTGTTTTTT,CASSLFRGILDTGELFF
TRBJ1-2,TRBV4-3,NA,TRBD1,TGCGCCAGCAGCCAAGATGTCGGAGCAGGGGGACGGAATGGCTACACCTTC,CASSQDVGAGGRNGYTF
TRBJ2-7,TRBV28,NA,TRBD2,TGTGCCAGCAGTTTGCCACCGGGACTAGCGGGAGGCGAGCAGTACTTC,CASSLPPGLAGGEQYF
TRBJ2-1,TRBV29-1,NA,NA,TGCAGCGTTGAAGGGCAGGGGAGCTCCTACAATGAGCAGTTCTTC,CSVEGQGSSYNEQFF
TRBJ2-1,TRBV5-1,few,TRBD2,TGCGCCAGCCGGAGGGGCGGGAGCGACAATGAGCAGTTCTTC,CASRRGGSDNEQFF
TRBJ2-6,TRBV28,few,NA,TGTGCCAGCAGGCACGGTGGTACTGGGGCTAACGTCCTGACTTTC,CASRHGGTGANVLTF
TRBJ2-7,TRBV12-3/TRBV12-4,few,TRBD2,TGTGCCAGCAGCCCCTCGGGGGGAGGCCCGACCTACGAGCAGTACTTC,CASSPSGGGPTYEQYF
TRBJ2-3,TRBV5-1,NA,NA,TGCGCCAGCAGGCCTAGGACAAGGTCTAGCACAGATACGCAGTATTTT,CASRPRTRSSTDTQYF
TRBJ2-3,TRBV4-1,NA,NA,TGCGCCAGCAGCCAAGGGACTGGCACAGATACGCAGTATTTT,CASSQGTGTDTQYF
TRBJ1-2,TRBV6-1,NA,NA,TGTGCCAGCAGTGAATTAGACAGCCCTTGGAGCTACACCTTC,CASSELDSPWSYTF
TRBJ2-5,TRBV25-1,few,NA,TGTGCCAGCAGTGAACTCGCCCAAGAGACCCAGTACTTC,CASSELAQETQYF
TRBJ2-5,TRBV3-1,NA,NA,TGTGCCAGCAGCCTAGGACTTGGGTACCAAGAGACCCAGTACTTC,CASSLGLGYQETQYF
TRBJ2-5,TRBV20-1,few,NA,TGCAGTGCTAGAGGACTCGAGGGGAGCAGCCAAGAGACCCAGTACTTC,CSARGLEGSSQETQYF
TRBJ1-6,TRBV6-5,few,TRBD1,TGTGCCAGCAGTACCTTCGGACAGGCGTCCGGGTTACCCCTCCACTTT,CASSTFGQASGLPLHF
TRBJ1-1,TRBV7-2,NA,NA,TGTGCCAGCAGTTCGATAGAAGCTTTCTTT,CASSSIEAFF
TRBJ2-3,TRBV5-1,few,TRBD2,TGCGCCAGCAGCTTGGCTAGCGGGATGACAGATACGCAGTATTTT,CASSLASGMTDTQYF
TRBJ2-1,TRBV29-1,few,TRBD2,TGCAGCGCCGAGGGACTAGCGGGAGGCCACACCCCCTACAATGAGCAGTTCTTC,CSAEGLAGGHTPYNEQFF
TRBJ2-7,TRBV12-3/TRBV12-4,NA,TRBD1,TGTGCCAGCAGGGCGGACAGGATGGGGGACTACGAGCAGTACTTC,CASRADRMGDYEQYF
TRBJ2-5,TRBV15,NA,TRBD1,TGTGCCACCAGCAGGCAAACAGGGGGCCGAGAGACCCAGTACTTC,CATSRQTGGRETQYF
TRBJ2-5,TRBV12-3/TRBV12-4,once,TRBD2,TGTGCCGGCAATGCCGCGGGGGAAGAGACCCAGTACTTC,CAGNAAGEETQYF